This T cell receptor (beta chain) was captured in a study of blood T cell repertoires in COVID-19. The CDR3 totals 16 residues. With 7 bases clipped from V and 0 bases from J, the junction kept 6 bases outside the gene matches. The germline gives CDR1 ENHRY, CDR2 SYGVKD. Repertoires were generated with immunoSEQ multiplex PCR, while TCRdb's copy carries only in-frame clones and drops some. This sample yields more than 350,000 clones, of which 70% to 90% are seen a single time; around 2.8% belongs to the top ten. This chain connects TRBV10-3 to TRBJ2-1; 10 bases match TRBD2. Input material: peripheral blood. The TCR originated in a woman aged 25 to 39 with COVID-19, enrolled during active disease. CDR3 bases: TGTGCCATCACCGGGACTAGCGTGAGCTCCTACAATGAGCAGTTCTTC. Its protein product is CAITGTSVSSYNEQFF.